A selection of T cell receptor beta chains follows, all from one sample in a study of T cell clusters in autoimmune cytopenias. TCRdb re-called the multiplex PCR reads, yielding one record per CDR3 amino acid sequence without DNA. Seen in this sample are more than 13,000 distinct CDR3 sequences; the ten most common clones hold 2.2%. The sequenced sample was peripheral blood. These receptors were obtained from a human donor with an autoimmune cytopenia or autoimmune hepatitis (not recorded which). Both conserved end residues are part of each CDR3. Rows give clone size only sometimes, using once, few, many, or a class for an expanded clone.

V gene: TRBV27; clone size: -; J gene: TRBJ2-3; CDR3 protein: CASKGGSLNRNTDTQYF
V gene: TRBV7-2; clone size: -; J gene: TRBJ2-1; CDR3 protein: CASSLVPPEASYNEQFF
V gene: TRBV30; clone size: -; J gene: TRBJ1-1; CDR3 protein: CAWSRNTEAFF
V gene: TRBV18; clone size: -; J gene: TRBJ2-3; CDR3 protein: CASSYEAADTQYF
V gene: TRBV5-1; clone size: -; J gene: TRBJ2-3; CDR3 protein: CASSYTDTQYF
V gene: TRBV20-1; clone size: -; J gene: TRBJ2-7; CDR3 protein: CSAERAREKYEQYF
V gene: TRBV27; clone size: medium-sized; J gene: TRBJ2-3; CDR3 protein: CASRPRPTDTQYF
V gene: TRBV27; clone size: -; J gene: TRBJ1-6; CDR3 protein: CASSPPDRGYSPLHF
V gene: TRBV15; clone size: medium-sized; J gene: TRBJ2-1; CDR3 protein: CATSRPGLVVEQFF
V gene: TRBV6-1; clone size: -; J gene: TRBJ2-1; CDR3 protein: CASSEATGPYNEQFF
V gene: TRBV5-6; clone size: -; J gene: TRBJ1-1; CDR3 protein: CASSPLVGQNTEAFF
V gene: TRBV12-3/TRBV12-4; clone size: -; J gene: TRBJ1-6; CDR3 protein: CASSFWGQGVSPLHF
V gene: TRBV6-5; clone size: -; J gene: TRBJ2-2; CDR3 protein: CASSYVGLAATGELFF
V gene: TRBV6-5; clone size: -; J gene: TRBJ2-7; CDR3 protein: CASSSGWRGLYEQYF
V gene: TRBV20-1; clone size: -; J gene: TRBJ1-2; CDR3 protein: CSAHREGAYGYTF
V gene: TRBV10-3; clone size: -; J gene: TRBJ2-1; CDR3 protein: CAISLSSGSYNEQFF
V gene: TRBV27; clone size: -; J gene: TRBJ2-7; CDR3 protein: CASRLGTGRRSEQYF
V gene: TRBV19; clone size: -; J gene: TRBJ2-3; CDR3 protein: CASSKWQGAADTQYF
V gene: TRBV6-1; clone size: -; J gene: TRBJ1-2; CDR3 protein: CASSESSHYGYTF
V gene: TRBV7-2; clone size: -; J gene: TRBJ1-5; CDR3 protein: CASSLGYNPQHF
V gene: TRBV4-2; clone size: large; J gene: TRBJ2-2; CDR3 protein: CASSQGQGVGGELFF
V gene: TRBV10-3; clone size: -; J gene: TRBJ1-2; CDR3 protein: CASSEFWGGGYGYTF
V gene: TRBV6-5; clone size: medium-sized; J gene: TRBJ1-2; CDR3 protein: CASRQGMARGYTF
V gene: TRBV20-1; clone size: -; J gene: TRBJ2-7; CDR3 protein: CSARALLAGSTHEQYF
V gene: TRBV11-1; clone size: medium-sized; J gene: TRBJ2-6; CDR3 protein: CASSPTGTGANVLTF
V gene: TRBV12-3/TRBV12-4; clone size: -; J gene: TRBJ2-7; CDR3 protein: CASRRLAGGKSYEQYF
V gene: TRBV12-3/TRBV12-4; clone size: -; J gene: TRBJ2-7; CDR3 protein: CASSRRQGSYEQYF
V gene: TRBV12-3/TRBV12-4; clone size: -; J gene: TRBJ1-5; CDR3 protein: CASRGTGGGQPQHF
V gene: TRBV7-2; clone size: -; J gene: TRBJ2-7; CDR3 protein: CASSLGRHYEQYF
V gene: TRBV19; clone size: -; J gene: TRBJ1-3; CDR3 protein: CASSTGELGSGNTIYF
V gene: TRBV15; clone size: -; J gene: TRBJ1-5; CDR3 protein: CATSGFNQPQHF
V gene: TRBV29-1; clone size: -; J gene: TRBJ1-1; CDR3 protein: CSVDRTLHKGKLINTALRAFF
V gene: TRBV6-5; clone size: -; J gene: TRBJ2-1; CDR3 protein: CASSRLNRGLGNEQFF
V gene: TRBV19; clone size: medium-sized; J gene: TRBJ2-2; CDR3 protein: CASSRQGGSTGELFF
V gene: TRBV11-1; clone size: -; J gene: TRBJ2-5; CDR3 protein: CASSPPGSQETQYF
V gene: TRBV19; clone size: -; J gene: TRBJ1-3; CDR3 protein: CASSRDSKRRRNTIYF
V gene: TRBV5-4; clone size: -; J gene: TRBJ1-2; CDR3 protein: CASSTLYGTGVSDGYTF
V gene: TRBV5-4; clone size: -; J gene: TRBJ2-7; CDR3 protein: CASSFGLEQYF
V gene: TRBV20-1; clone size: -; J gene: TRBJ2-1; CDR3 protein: CSAAIHPAGTSAWGEQFF
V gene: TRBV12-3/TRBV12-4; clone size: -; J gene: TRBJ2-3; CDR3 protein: CASSLGGRGGADTQYF
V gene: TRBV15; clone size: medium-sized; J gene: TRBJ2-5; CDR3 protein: CATSRSGAGRETQYF
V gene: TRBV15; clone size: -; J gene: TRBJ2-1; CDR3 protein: CATSRGGEDNEQFF
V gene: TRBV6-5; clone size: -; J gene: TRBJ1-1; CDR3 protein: CASSYGQALNTEAFF
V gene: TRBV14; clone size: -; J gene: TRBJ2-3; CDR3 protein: CASSQDRRGTDTQYF
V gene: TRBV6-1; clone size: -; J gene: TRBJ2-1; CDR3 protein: CASSLLAGVGDEQFF